Shown below are 8 T cell receptor beta chains from a single sample sequenced in a study of blood T cell repertoires in COVID-19. Sequencing used immunoSEQ multiplex PCR; TCRdb keeps in-frame clones, though not all of them. The profile shows around 150,000 clones, roughly 87% of them singletons. Sample: peripheral blood. Source of these receptors: a human donor in a cohort sampled during active COVID-19.

CDR3 nucleotide sequence: TGCAGCGTTGATTCACCGGGAACCTACAATGAGCAGTTCTTC. It translates to CSVDSPGTYNEQFF. V and J are TRBV29-1 and TRBJ2-1; D is possibly TRBD2 (5 bases). V lost 3 bases, J lost 2 bases, and 11 bases lay in between. This CDR3 region has 14 residues. Germline V gives CDR1 SQVTM, CDR2 ANQGSEA.

The chain uses TRBV20-1 and TRBJ1-2; maybe TRBD1 (5 bases). V lost 3 bases, J lost 5 bases, and 16 bases lay in between. The length of the CDR3 is 14 residues. CDR1 is DFQATT, CDR2 SNEGSKA, per germline (reference sequence). The CDR3 reads CSASLVRGWYGYTF. In DNA form, the CDR3 reads TGCAGTGCTAGTTTAGTCCGGGGGTGGTATGGCTACACCTTC.

This clone was recorded once. A junction boundary mismatches the germline segment, possibly from a read error. The chain carries TRBV6-5 and TRBJ2-2; D ambiguous. CDR3 length equals 16 residues. Germline CDR1 MNHEY, CDR2 SVGAGI. The CDR3, as DNA: TGTGCCAGCAGTTACACTACGTTCTCACACCCCGGAGAGCTGTTTTTT. Translating gives CASSYTTFSHPGELFF.

The chain uses TRBV7-3 and TRBJ1-2; 8 bases agree with TRBD1. This CDR3 is built from 15 residues. CDR1 is SGHTA and CDR2 is FQGTGA in the germline V gene. Germline trimming cut 3 bases from V and 4 bases from J; bases unmatched to any gene: 7. The CDR3 nucleotides are TGTGCCAGCAGCTTGGACAGGGCTGGTATCTATGGCTACACCTTC. Protein product: CASSLDRAGIYGYTF.

This chain links TRBV6-1 with TRBJ2-2; weak D call: TRBD1 (5 bases). From germline, CDR1 is MNHNS and CDR2 SASEGT. V shed 0 bases and J shed 7 bases, with 6 bases lying between them. The CDR3 contains 13 residues. Here the CDR3 DNA reads TGTGCCAGCAGTGAAGCAAGGGGCGGGGAGCTGTTTTTT. It specifies CASSEARGGELFF.

The chain couples TRBV4-1 to TRBJ2-3; perhaps TRBD1 as D (5 bases). The CDR3 runs 15 residues. The V end lost 2 bases, the J end lost 1 base, and 10 bases lay between the germline ends. Germline values: CDR1 MGHRA, CDR2 YSYEKL. The CDR3 sequence is CASSQWGGRTDTQYF. DNA of the CDR3: TGCGCCAGCAGCCAATGGGGCGGCCGCACAGATACGCAGTATTTT.

The chain combines TRBV4-1 with TRBJ2-1, with 11 bases that match TRBD2. This CDR3 comprises 19 residues. Germline assignment: CDR1 MGHRA and CDR2 YSYEKL. The trim removed 3 bases at V and 10 bases at J, leaving 20 bases unmatched. CDR3 nucleotide sequence: TGCGCCAGCAGCCACCGAGCCAGCACTCTAGCGGGAGGACCCCACGAGCAGTTCTTC. Its protein is CASSHRASTLAGGPHEQFF.

The sample holds one count of this clone. This chain connects TRBV14 to TRBJ1-4; D unresolved. CDR3 size: 15 residues. The V gene's germline CDR1 is SGHDN and CDR2 FVKESK. Trimming took 5 bases from V and 0 from J, leaving 10 bases between them. The DNA of the CDR3 is TGTGCCAGCAGCGCCCACATCACAACTAATGAAAAACTGTTTTTT. Protein product: CASSAHITTNEKLFF.